These 20 T cell receptor beta chains were sequenced from one sample in a study of CD8 T cells in Susac syndrome (dated by TCRdb to the late 2010s). The library relied on the immunoSEQ multiplex PCR assay. RNA was extracted using the RNeasy kit, and about 0.45 to 1 ug of the RNA was reverse transcribed with random hexamers. Using fastp trimming at Q25 and MiXCR clonotype assembly, TCRdb reanalyzed the public sequencing data and kept in-frame beta chains. Entries that share a CDR3 protein sequence are merged under the most common genes and DNA. In all, the sample holds tens of thousands of distinct CDR3 sequences, and 85% to 95% of those were seen once. The ten largest clones represent over 0.5% of the sample. Input material: CD4+ T cells from PBMCs. The receptors were gathered from a human donor with Susac syndrome.

The chain carries TRBV7-2 and TRBJ2-1; D could derive from TRBD1 or TRBD2 (5 bases each). The CDR3 is made up of 13 amino acids. V lost 2 bases to trimming and J lost 7 bases, with 9 bases between them. Germline assignment: CDR1 SGHTA and CDR2 FQGNSA. The CDR3 spells CASSLTGGNEQFF. CDR3 coding DNA: TGTGCCAGCAGCTTAACTGGGGGTAATGAGCAGTTCTTC.

This chain links TRBV27 with TRBJ2-1; D is uncertain. The CDR3 sequence is 15 residues long. The germline V gene has CDR1 MNHEY and CDR2 SMNVEV (reference sequence). Trimming shortened V by 5 bases and J by 2 bases, and 13 bases separated the two germline ends. The CDR3 sequence is CASSHRALAYNEQFF. DNA for the CDR3: TGTGCCAGCAGTCATCGGGCCTTAGCCTACAATGAGCAGTTCTTC.

This clonotype has just one count. The genes are TRBV4-1 and TRBJ2-2; TRBD1 matches 10 bases. Trimming took 5 bases from V and 7 from J; bases not matched to a gene: 4. Germline V CDR1 and CDR2: MGHRA, YSYEKL. The length of the CDR3 is 14 residues. The CDR3 DNA reads TGCGCCAGCAGCTTGGGACAGGGGATCGGGGAGCTGTTTTTT. Translating it yields CASSLGQGIGELFF.

This clonotype was detected only once. The V call is TRBV5-6, the J call TRBJ2-4; D tentatively reads TRBD1 or TRBD2 (5 bases each). The V and J ends lost 0 bases and 8 bases respectively, with 12 bases between them. The CDR3 runs 14 residues. Per germline, CDR1 SGHDT and CDR2 YYEEEE. CDR3 nucleotides: TGTGCCAGCAGCTTGGGAGAGGTGGGGGACATTCAGTACTTC. It is translated as CASSLGEVGDIQYF.

The chain uses TRBV27 and TRBJ1-5, with 10 bases that match TRBD1. CDR1 is MNHEY and CDR2 is SMNVEV in the germline V gene (reference sequence). The CDR3 runs 16 residues. After removal of 6 bases from V and 2 bases from J, the junction contained 7 bases not matched to a gene. CDR3 nucleotide sequence: TGTGCCAGCAGGAAAGGGGGGACAGGGGGCAATCAGCCCCAGCATTTT. Translated: CASRKGGTGGNQPQHF.

This clonotype occurred a few times. The chain links TRBV11-2 to TRBJ2-7; TRBD1 is a possible D gene (5 bases). Germline CDR1 SGHAT, CDR2 FQNNGV. CDR3 length equals 13 residues. V was cut by 5 bases and J by 6 bases, with 14 bases left in between. The CDR3 spells CASSLPVGAEQYF. The CDR3 DNA reads as TGTGCCAGCAGCCTCCCTGTAGGGGCCGAGCAGTACTTC. Based on the CDR3 plus reference TRBV11-2 and TRBJ2-7, the full variable domain is EAGVAQSPRYKIIEKRQSVAFWCNPISGHATLYWYQQILGQGPKLLIQFQNNGVVDDSQLPKDRFSAERLKGVDSTLKIQPAKLEDSAVYLCASSLPVGAEQYFGPGTRLTVT.

The chain joins TRBV6-1 to TRBJ2-1, with TRBD1 matching over 8 bases. After removal of 7 bases from V and 6 bases from J, the junction contained 11 bases not matched to a gene. CDR3 length equals 15 residues. Germline V CDR1 and CDR2: MNHNS, SASEGT. In DNA, the CDR3 is TGTGCCAGCAAGAGGGGGCAGGGGGCGGGCAATGAGCAGTTCTTC. It is translated as CASKRGQGAGNEQFF.

This rearrangement joins TRBV30 to TRBJ2-3; the D is unclear. This CDR3 spans 13 amino acids. The V end lost 3 bases, the J end lost 3 bases, and 10 bases lay between the germline ends. Germline assignment: CDR1 GTSNPN and CDR2 SVGIG (reference sequence). The CDR3 nucleotides read TGTGCCTGGAGCGCGGCTGGAACAGATACGCAGTATTTT. Residues: CAWSAAGTDTQYF. Full variable domain (remainder filled in from reference TRBV30 and TRBJ2-3): SQTIHQWPATLVQPVGSPLSLECTVEGTSNPNLYWYRQAAGRGLQLLFYSVGIGQISSEVPQNLSASRPQDRQFILSSKKLLLSDSGFYLCAWSAAGTDTQYFGPGTRLTVL.

The chain has TRBV6-2 or TRBV6-3 and TRBJ2-3, with TRBD2 identical over 9 bases. After removal of 8 bases from V and 2 bases from J, the junction contained 14 bases not matched to a gene. Germline V gives CDR1 MNHEY, CDR2 SVGEGT. The CDR3 runs 17 residues. The DNA for the CDR3 is TGTGCCAGCGAGGGAGGGCTAGCGGGACGCACCACAGATACGCAGTATTTT. As protein: CASEGGLAGRTTDTQYF.

The rearrangement links TRBV30 to TRBJ1-2; D might be TRBD1 (5 bases). This CDR3 has 18 residues. V gave up 3 bases and J gave up 4 bases, with 27 bases separating them. Germline assignment: CDR1 GTSNPN and CDR2 SVGIG (reference sequence). The CDR3 region is CAWRTTWRGPRLLYGYTF. CDR3 bases: TGTGCCTGGAGGACGACCTGGCGGGGCCCCCGTCTACTCTATGGCTACACCTTC.

The gene calls are TRBV20-1 and TRBJ2-1; TRBD2 matches 12 bases. Germline trimming cut 3 bases from V and 6 bases from J; bases unmatched to any gene: 9. This CDR3 is built from 16 residues. The germline CDR1 and CDR2 sequences are DFQATT and SNEGSKA (reference sequence). The CDR3 DNA sequence: TGCAGTGCTAGCTCCGGACTAGCGGGGCCCCTCAATGAGCAGTTCTTC. The encoded protein is CSASSGLAGPLNEQFF.

This CDR3 reads CASSPSEAGFPRGKNIQYF. DNA of the CDR3: TGTGCCAGCAGTCCATCAGAGGCAGGTTTCCCTCGGGGCAAAAACATTCAGTACTTC. The chain carries TRBV14 and TRBJ2-4; D is perhaps TRBD2 (5 bases). CDR1 and CDR2 (germline): SGHDN, FVKESK. V was cut by 6 bases and J by 3 bases, with 27 bases left in between. The CDR3 covers 19 residues.

This clonotype was seen once. The CDR3 nucleotides read TGTGCCAGCAGTTCGGGGTCTAGCCAAGAGACCCAGTACTTC. Translating it yields CASSSGSSQETQYF. J is TRBJ2-5 and V is TRBV6-6; tentative D call: TRBD2 (5 bases). The CDR3 runs to 14 residues. Between the trimmed V and J ends, which lost 4 bases and 1 base, there was a span of 10 bases. Looked up from germline, CDR1 is MNHNY and CDR2 is SVGAGI (reference sequence).

This rearrangement joins TRBV20-1 to TRBJ2-7; weak D call: TRBD1 (6 bases). Germline CDR1 and CDR2: DFQATT and SNEGSKA (reference sequence). The CDR3 consists of 13 residues. V shed 0 bases and J shed 2 bases, with 8 bases lying between them. Here the CDR3 reads CSAREGAPYEQYF. CDR3 sequence (DNA): TGCAGTGCTAGAGAGGGGGCCCCCTACGAGCAGTACTTC.

This chain uses TRBV7-8 with TRBJ2-3; a possible D gene is TRBD2 (6 bases). V lost 10 bases, J lost 0 bases, and 20 bases lay in between. Germline assignment: CDR1 SGHVS and CDR2 FQNEAQ. The CDR3 is 16 residues long. The DNA for the CDR3 is TGTGCCACCACCATGGGGAGGCAACGGAGCACAGATACGCAGTATTTT. Translation gives CATTMGRQRSTDTQYF.

The rearrangement uses TRBV28 and TRBJ2-6; D call uncertain. CDR1 and CDR2 (germline): MDHEN, SYDVKM. The V gene lost 3 bases and the J gene lost 1 base, with 10 bases spanning the gap. The length of the CDR3 is 16 residues. The CDR3 DNA reads as TGTGCCAGCAGTTTCCCCCGGCCTTCTGGGGCCAACGTCCTGACTTTC. Protein sequence: CASSFPRPSGANVLTF.

The rearrangement links TRBV21-1 to TRBJ2-1; the D segment call TRBD1 is taken from the table without a DNA check. TRBV21-1 is a pseudogene. The CDR3 contains 14 residues. The CDR3 loop is CASSKARAYNEQFF. CDR3 coding DNA: TGTGCCAGCAGCAAAGCCAGGGCTTACAATGAGCAGTTCTTC.

The gene calls are TRBV5-4 and TRBJ2-5, with TRBD2 identical over 8 bases. CDR1 is SGHNT and CDR2 is YYREEE in the germline V gene (reference sequence). The V segment lost 0 bases and the J segment 0 bases; nucleotides outside the gene matches: 4. This CDR3 spans 16 amino acids. CDR3 sequence: CASSLGIAGYQETQYF. The CDR3 DNA reads as TGTGCCAGCAGCTTGGGTATAGCGGGGTACCAAGAGACCCAGTACTTC.

The chain employs TRBV11-2 and TRBJ1-2, with D uncertain. Germline V gene sequence: CDR1 SGHAT, CDR2 FQNNGV. The CDR3 consists of 15 residues. The V gene lost 0 bases and the J gene lost 4 bases, with 12 bases spanning the gap. CDR3 bases: TGTGCCAGCAGCTTAGAGACAAAGGGTGTCTATGGCTACACCTTC. The encoded protein is CASSLETKGVYGYTF.

This chain links TRBV19 with TRBJ1-5; D call uncertain. The V gene lost 2 bases and the J gene lost 7 bases, with 24 bases spanning the gap. CDR1 is LNHDA, CDR2 SQIVND, per germline (reference sequence). CDR3 size: 18 residues. The CDR3 loop reads CASSITQEGGPLGQPQHF. The CDR3, as DNA: TGTGCCAGTAGTATAACACAAGAAGGCGGCCCCCTCGGGCAGCCCCAGCATTTT.